This T cell receptor (beta chain) comes out of a study of control samples from healthy donors and cancer patients. Repertoires were generated with immunoSEQ multiplex PCR, while TCRdb's copy carries only in-frame clones and drops some. Counted here are 150,000 to 190,000 clones, roughly 93% occurring once; the ten biggest clones make up around 2.2%. The sample taken for sequencing was blood. The origin of this receptor is a man in his fifties in good health.

The CDR3 sequence is CASSPRSTPNNEQFF. The CDR3 region has the DNA TGTGCCAGCAGCCCCCGTTCGACCCCGAACAATGAGCAGTTCTTC. The chain has TRBV7-9 and TRBJ2-1; D is ambiguous. Germline loops: CDR1 SEHNR, CDR2 FQNEAQ (reference sequence). The CDR3 length is 15 residues. Trimming pared 5 bases from V and 5 bases from J, leaving 16 bases between.